This TCR beta chain derives from a study of blood T cell repertoires in COVID-19. About the study: The United States, Italy and Spain supplied acute and convalescent COVID-19 samples.

Clones were sequenced by immunoSEQ multiplex PCR, and TCRdb holds only the in-frame ones, with some missing. Among about 120,000 clones listed, roughly 88% were seen once. CDR1 and CDR2 (germline): SGHNT, YYREEE (reference sequence). The CDR3 consists of 15 residues. Trimming removed 3 bases from V and 8 bases from J; junction bases left unmatched: 10. This clone was detected a few times. This sequence originates from a man aged 40-49 years with acute or convalescent COVID-19. V usage is TRBV5-4 and J usage is TRBJ1-2; TRBD1 agrees at 10 bases. Sequencing input: peripheral blood. CDR3 nucleotide sequence: TGTGCCAGCAGCTCCATGGGGACAGGGGAGGGAGGCTACACCTTC. Translation gives CASSSMGTGEGGYTF.